This TCR beta chain was documented in a study of PD-1 blockade in mismatch repair-deficient tumors. Whole-study context: Enrolled about 2013-2016, patients had progressing, pretreated mismatch repair-deficient cancers of around twelve types. Points from the study as a whole: Rapid post-treatment expansion, then contraction, generally preceding radiologic response, marked tumor-resident clones.

The CDR3 contains 12 residues. Trimming left V 0 bases short and J 7 bases short, with 5 bases between. CDR1 is SGDLS, CDR2 YYNGEE, per germline. TCRs were sequenced from a few patients responding to pembrolizumab. This clone appeared a few times. Its matching antigen is unknown. Here immunoSEQ multiplex PCR was the method, and the copy in TCRdb shows in-frame clones only, minus some. The table records some 70,000 clones, around four fifths of them present only once. The TCR was taken from an adult with mismatch repair-deficient cancer. The sequenced sample was peripheral blood, obtained 2 weeks after starting pembrolizumab. The chain couples TRBV9 to TRBJ2-1; unclear D gene. The CDR3 DNA is TGTGCCAGCAGCGTAGACGGGAATGAGCAGTTCTTC. This encodes CASSVDGNEQFF.